Below are 30 T cell receptor beta chains sequenced from a single sample in a study of regulatory T cells in long-lasting Graves disease. Time point indicated: newly diagnosed GD, antithyroid drugs for less than 3 months. Making the TCR library involved RNA that had been extracted from PBMCs. Assembly of TCR beta libraries relied on iRepertoire HTBI primers together with Arm-PCR of CDR3 regions. Via MiXCR, TCRdb re-called the multiplex PCR reads, giving one row per CDR3 protein. The profile shows roughly 220,000 distinct CDR3 sequences, approximately 20% of them singletons. The sample in question was peripheral blood mononuclear cells (PBMCs), obtained at new diagnosis, from a patient treated with antithyroid drugs. All receptors derive from a female donor with Graves disease.

The sample holds many counts of this clonotype. The chain joins TRBV6-5 to TRBJ1-1, with D tentatively TRBD1 (6 bases). Trimming cost V 2 bases and J 7 bases, with 14 bases left between them. Germline V lookup: CDR1 MNHEY, CDR2 SVGAGI. This CDR3 has 14 amino acids. CDR3 residues: CASSYQQGWDEAFF. The DNA of the CDR3 is TGTGCCAGCAGTTACCAACAGGGTTGGGATGAAGCTTTCTTT.

Details on this clonotype: Possible read error: a much larger clone is one base away. The chain carries TRBV4-3 and TRBJ2-1; TRBD2 matches at 7 bases. The CDR3 runs 14 residues. The germline V gene encodes CDR1 LGHNA and CDR2 YSLEER. The J segment lost 13 bases and the V segment lost 0 bases, leaving 9 bases of the junction unmatched. In DNA form, the CDR3 reads TGCGCCAGCAGCCAAGAACCAGGGCGGGAGACCCAGTTCTTC. It yields the protein CASSQEPGRETQFF.

This clonotype has at least ten counts. CDR3 amino acids: CATSDAYGTLSTDTQYF. The CDR3 DNA follows: TGTGCCACCAGTGATGCGTACGGGACACTGAGCACAGATACGCAGTATTTT. The chain couples TRBV24-1 to TRBJ2-3; weak D call: TRBD1 (6 bases). In germline, CDR1 is KGHDR, CDR2 SFDVKD. The V end was cut by 3 bases, the J end by 0 bases, with 15 bases between. The CDR3 consists of 17 residues.

DNA of the CDR3: TGTGCCAGCAGCCCGGGGAGGGGGCTAGCGGGAGGGCCCTGGGGCGAGCAGTACTTC. Translation: CASSPGRGLAGGPWGEQYF. V is TRBV7-2 and J is TRBJ2-7; 12 bases are a match to TRBD2. The CDR3 has 19 residues. V gave up 5 bases and J gave up 6 bases; unmatched junction bases: 20. The germline V gene encodes CDR1 SGHTA and CDR2 FQGNSA.

V usage is TRBV12-3 or TRBV12-4 and J usage is TRBJ1-3; D uncertain. The V and J ends lost 3 bases and 0 bases respectively, with 9 bases between them. This CDR3 comprises 15 residues. CDR3 protein: CASSFESSSGNTIYF. For the CDR3, the DNA is TGTGCCAGCAGTTTTGAGTCGAGCTCTGGAAACACCATATATTTT.

This clonotype was observed once. A read error is possible here, since a much larger clone lies one base away. CDR3 protein: CASSRGILRPETRYF. For the CDR3, the DNA is TGTGCCAGCAGCCGGGGTATACTCCGACCGGAGACCCGGTACTTC. The chain employs TRBV6-2 or TRBV6-3 and TRBJ2-5; TRBD2 is a possible D gene (5 bases). The germline V gene has CDR1 MNHEY and CDR2 SVGEGT. The CDR3 is 15 amino acids.

The J gene is TRBJ1-5, the V gene TRBV18; TRBD1 is a possible D gene (5 bases). The CDR3 runs to 16 residues. Germline lookup yields CDR1 KGHSH and CDR2 LQKENI. Trimming shortened V by 4 bases and J by 1 base, and 14 bases separated the two germline ends. CDR3 DNA sequence: TGTGCCAGCTCACTTCTCAGGGTGGAGAGCAATCAGCCCCAGCATTTT. The encoded protein is CASSLLRVESNQPQHF.

The sample holds a few counts of this clonotype. The chain joins TRBV9 to TRBJ2-7; 13 positions agree with TRBD2. The CDR3 totals 17 residues. J lost 4 bases, V lost 0 bases, and 7 bases had no gene match. The germline V gene has CDR1 SGDLS and CDR2 YYNGEE. The CDR3 DNA is TGTGCCAGCAGCGTAGAGGGGACTAGCGGGGACATATACGAGCAGTACTTC. Protein: CASSVEGTSGDIYEQYF.

This clonotype was found many times. The chain links TRBV3-1 to TRBJ1-1, with D maybe TRBD1 (5 bases). Germline V CDR1 and CDR2: LGHDT, YNNKEL (reference sequence). This CDR3 is built from 18 residues. V lost 1 base and J 3 bases, leaving 21 bases between the germline ends. The CDR3, as DNA: TGTGCCAGCAGCCAAGTTGTAGGTACACAGTGGGGGGACACTGAAGCTTTCTTT. This encodes CASSQVVGTQWGDTEAFF.

This clonotype was recorded a few times. The chain couples TRBV2 to TRBJ2-7; D is ambiguous. The CDR3 totals 11 residues. Germline-derived CDR1 and CDR2 are SNHLY and FYNNEI. V lost 7 bases to trimming and J lost 3 bases, with 7 bases between them. CDR3 region: CASTRVYEQYF. Written as DNA, the CDR3 is TGTGCCAGCACGAGAGTCTACGAGCAGTACTTC.

This clonotype was seen a few times. The V call is TRBV19, the J call TRBJ1-3, with D possibly being TRBD1 (5 bases). The CDR3 is 15 amino acids. Germline V gene data show CDR1 as LNHDA and CDR2 as SQIVND (reference sequence). Deletions cut 5 bases from V and 0 bases from J, with 11 bases between. CDR3 sequence: CASSYRRDSGNTIYF. In nucleotides, the CDR3 is TGTGCCAGTAGTTACAGGAGAGACTCTGGAAACACCATATATTTT.

This clonotype came up many times. The chain is built from TRBV7-2 and TRBJ2-3; TRBD2 is a possible D gene (5 bases). The germline CDR1 and CDR2 sequences are SGHTA and FQGNSA. V gave up 1 base and J gave up 6 bases, with 17 bases separating them. This CDR3 is built from 16 residues. The DNA for the CDR3 is TGTGCCAGCAGCTTAGGGCGGGCCGCCGGTGGTGATACGCAGTATTTT. Its protein is CASSLGRAAGGDTQYF.

V and J are TRBV28 and TRBJ2-7; possibly TRBD1 for D (6 bases). The germline V gene has CDR1 MDHEN and CDR2 SYDVKM. This CDR3 comprises 14 residues. Trimming left V 6 bases short and J 4 bases short, with 16 bases between. The CDR3 region has the DNA TGTGCCAGCAGCCAACTACAGGGATCTTACGAGCAGTACTTC. Its translation is CASSQLQGSYEQYF.

This clonotype is medium-sized (0.01 to 0.1%) in the sample. The rearrangement joins TRBV2 to TRBJ2-3; D unresolved. The germline gives CDR1 SNHLY, CDR2 FYNNEI. This CDR3 contains 15 residues. Trimming took off 2 bases at V and 0 bases at J, with 9 bases between the two ends. In nucleotides, the CDR3 is TGTGCCAGCAGTGAATCTCTCCTTAGCACAGATACGCAGTATTTT. Its protein is CASSESLLSTDTQYF.

This clonotype occurred many times. The V and J genes are TRBV4-2 and TRBJ2-3; the match to TRBD2 covers 8 bases. Germline CDR1 reads LGHNA; CDR2 reads YNFKEQ. The ends lost 1 base at V and 2 bases at J; junction bases unmatched: 8. This CDR3 has 17 residues. The CDR3 region is CASSQATSGGSTDTQYF. For the CDR3, the DNA is TGTGCCAGCAGCCAAGCTACTAGCGGAGGATCCACAGATACGCAGTATTTT.

In this sample, this clonotype turned up many times. The rearrangement uses TRBV20-1 and TRBJ2-7; 10 nucleotides agree with TRBD2. V lost 2 bases to trimming and J lost 3 bases; unmatched junction nucleotides: 4. CDR1 and CDR2 from the germline V gene are DFQATT and SNEGSKA (reference sequence). CDR3 length equals 14 residues. For the CDR3, the DNA is TGCAGTGCTAGACTAGCGGGAGAGGACTACGAGCAGTACTTC. Translated: CSARLAGEDYEQYF.

This clonotype came up many times. This chain joins TRBV20-1 and TRBJ2-7; a possible D gene is TRBD2 (6 bases). The germline V gene encodes CDR1 DFQATT and CDR2 SNEGSKA (reference sequence). V dropped 0 bases and J dropped 3 bases, with 9 bases sitting between them. The CDR3 covers 13 residues. CDR3: CSARDLSGYEQYF. The CDR3 DNA reads as TGCAGTGCTAGAGATCTTAGCGGCTACGAGCAGTACTTC.

This clonotype occurred many times. As DNA, the CDR3 is TGTGCCAGTAAAGAGGGGACCGGCACAGATACGCAGTATTTT. Translating it yields CASKEGTGTDTQYF. The chain couples TRBV19 to TRBJ2-3; D possibly uses TRBD1 or TRBD2 (5 bases each). The CDR3 sequence is 14 residues long. The V and J ends lost 7 bases and 1 base respectively, with 12 bases between them. Germline values: CDR1 LNHDA, CDR2 SQIVND (reference sequence).

This clonotype showed up many times. V usage is TRBV2 and J usage is TRBJ2-7, with D perhaps TRBD2 (6 bases). This CDR3 comprises 14 residues. Trimming shortened V by 6 bases and J by 7 bases, and 19 bases separated the two germline ends. In germline, CDR1 is SNHLY, CDR2 FYNNEI. CDR3 protein: CASREGTIRPEQYF. CDR3 DNA sequence: TGTGCCAGCAGGGAGGGGACGATTAGACCTGAGCAGTACTTC.

CDR3 coding DNA: TGTGCCAGCAGCCAAGATCTTCAGGGCGCGGATACGCAGTATTTT. Protein: CASSQDLQGADTQYF. The chain employs TRBV3-1 and TRBJ2-3; D is possibly TRBD1 (5 bases). The V end lost 0 bases, the J end lost 6 bases, and 13 bases lay between the germline ends. The germline CDR1 and CDR2 sequences are LGHDT and YNNKEL (reference sequence). The CDR3 is 15 amino acids.

This clonotype was observed many times. The CDR3 nucleotides are TGCAGTGCCCCGCGGGGAAGGGCGGGAGATACGCAGTATTTT. The encoded protein is CSAPRGRAGDTQYF. V and J are TRBV20-1 and TRBJ2-3, with TRBD2 as a possible D gene (6 bases). Deletions cut 6 bases from V and 5 bases from J, with 18 bases between. Per germline, CDR1 DFQATT and CDR2 SNEGSKA (reference sequence). The CDR3 covers 14 residues.

For this clonotype: A far bigger clonotype differs at one base, so this is likely a read error. The V gene is TRBV7-9, the J gene TRBJ1-2; 9 bases agree with TRBD1. V lost 2 bases to trimming and J lost 3 bases; unmatched junction nucleotides: 10. CDR3 length: 17 residues. Germline V CDR1 and CDR2: SEHNR, FQNEAQ (reference sequence). The CDR3 spells CASSLTHGTGRDYGYTF. In DNA form, the CDR3 reads TGTGCCAGCAGCTTAACTCACGGGACAGGGAGGGACTATGGCTACACCTTC.

In its sample, this clonotype was seen a few times. J is TRBJ2-1 and V is TRBV5-1; D is undetermined. V gave up 1 base and J gave up 0 bases, with 11 bases separating them. The CDR3 consists of 16 residues. Germline V CDR1 and CDR2: SGHRS, YFSETQ. CDR3 nucleotide sequence: TGCGCCAGCAGCTTGTTCAGTTCGAGCTCCTACAATGAGCAGTTCTTC. This gives the protein CASSLFSSSSYNEQFF.

This clonotype has at least ten counts. V is TRBV7-9 and J is TRBJ1-4, with TRBD1 identical over 9 bases. Germline CDR1 SEHNR, CDR2 FQNEAQ (reference sequence). V dropped 4 bases and J dropped 8; count of bases not matched to a gene: 5. CDR3 length: 14 residues. Here the CDR3 DNA reads TGTGCCAGCAGCTACGGGACAGGGAGCGAAAAACTGTTTTTT. This sequence encodes CASSYGTGSEKLFF.

V gene TRBV30 combines with J gene TRBJ2-1; 10 bases fit TRBD2. J lost 6 bases, V lost 0 bases, and 2 bases had no gene match. Germline V gene data show CDR1 as GTSNPN and CDR2 as SVGIG (reference sequence). The CDR3 is 14 amino acids. The chain's CDR3 is CAWSVLAGVNEQFF. As DNA, the CDR3 is TGTGCCTGGAGTGTGCTAGCGGGAGTCAATGAGCAGTTCTTC.

The J gene is TRBJ2-5, the V gene TRBV9, with D perhaps being TRBD1 or TRBD2 (5 bases each). CDR3 length: 13 amino acids. CDR1 is SGDLS, CDR2 YYNGEE, per germline. The ends were cut back, 0 bases at V and 4 bases at J, with 7 bases in the middle. CDR3 bases: TGTGCCAGCAGCGTAGAGGGGAGAGAGACCCAGTACTTC. Translated: CASSVEGRETQYF.

CDR3 loop: CASSISGQGLDTIYF. As DNA, the CDR3 is TGTGCCAGTAGTATTTCGGGACAGGGTCTAGACACCATATATTTT. This sequence joins TRBV19 and TRBJ1-3; 9 nucleotides match TRBD1. The germline gives CDR1 LNHDA, CDR2 SQIVND (reference sequence). The CDR3 extends over 15 amino acids. V dropped 3 bases and J dropped 8; count of bases not matched to a gene: 8.

This clonotype was observed at least ten times. The chain joins TRBV6-2 or TRBV6-3 to TRBJ1-2; no clear D. Per germline, CDR1 MNHEY and CDR2 SVGEGT. V lost 8 bases, J lost 3 bases, and 16 bases lay in between. This CDR3 is 14 amino acids long. The CDR3 nucleotides are TGTGCCAGCTTTACCTACGGGCAGGACTATGGCTACACCTTC. Amino acid sequence: CASFTYGQDYGYTF.

This clonotype has ten or more counts. The chain joins TRBV20-1 to TRBJ2-7; D is possibly TRBD2 (5 bases). Germline V gene lookup returns CDR1 DFQATT and CDR2 SNEGSKA (reference sequence). The V gene lost 6 bases and the J gene lost 7 bases, with 13 bases spanning the gap. CDR3 length equals 11 residues. This CDR3 reads CSAWTGLEQYF. The CDR3 bases are TGCAGTGCCTGGACTGGACTGGAGCAGTACTTC.

This clonotype was seen ten or more times. The genes are TRBV7-6 and TRBJ2-1; 10 bases align to TRBD2. J gave up 7 bases and V 3 bases, and 9 bases lay outside the gene matches. The CDR3 contains 16 residues. Germline-derived CDR1 and CDR2 are SGHVS and FNYEAQ. The CDR3 coding sequence is TGTGCCAGCAGCTTGCAGGCAGCGGGAGGGAAAAATGAGCAGTTCTTC. It codes for CASSLQAAGGKNEQFF.